This T cell receptor beta chain was found in a study of identifying expanded T cells in peripheral blood. Healthy donors had no documented immune events, such as infections, while sampled. Study conclusions and caveats: Clone count variance between roughly two-week samples rose with total template count. Differentially abundant clones: roughly 1.2 between replicates, about 15 at roughly 2 weeks, less than 20 at four.

Libraries were prepared by immunoSEQ multiplex PCR; TCRdb keeps only in-frame clonotypes and omits some of them. Of some 100,000 clones listed, around 90% are singletons. CDR1 is SGHNT, CDR2 YYREEE, per germline (reference sequence). V trimming: 4 bases; J trimming: 2 bases; junction bases outside the gene matches: 7. There are 16 residues in the CDR3. With respect to this clone: Its antigen is unknown.

The origin of this receptor is a person aged 18 to 70 in good health. The V call is TRBV5-4, the J call TRBJ2-1; TRBD2 agrees at 9 bases. The sample comprised blood. The CDR3 loop is CASSPPRLAAYNEQFF. Here the CDR3 DNA reads TGTGCCAGCAGCCCCCCCAGACTAGCGGCCTACAATGAGCAGTTCTTC. The full variable domain, with the rest looked up from reference TRBV5-4 and TRBJ2-1, is ETGVTQSPTHLIKTRGQQVTLRCSSQSGHNTVSWYQQALGQGPQFIFQYYREEENGRGNFPPRFSGLQFPNYSSELNVNALELDDSALYLCASSPPRLAAYNEQFFGPGTRLTVL.